This T cell receptor beta chain originates from a study of early T cells in non-severe SARS-CoV-2 infection. TCRdb called the 5' RACE reads again in MiXCR, with one record for every CDR3 protein. The data show roughly 50,000 distinct CDR3 sequences, 5.6% seen once. Per germline, CDR1 MNHEY and CDR2 SMNVEV (reference sequence). The J segment lost 4 bases and the V segment lost 4 bases, leaving 7 bases of the junction unmatched. This CDR3 region has 16 residues. This clonotype occurred a few times. Sequenced input: whole blood. The sequence was collected from an adult who was a healthcare worker with PCR-confirmed SARS-CoV-2 infection or an uninfected control (not recorded which). This chain connects TRBV27 to TRBJ1-4; TRBD1 matches 9 bases. The CDR3 coding sequence is TGTGCCAGCAGTTCTTTCCGGACAGGGGTTAATGAAAAACTGTTTTTT. Encoded protein: CASSSFRTGVNEKLFF.